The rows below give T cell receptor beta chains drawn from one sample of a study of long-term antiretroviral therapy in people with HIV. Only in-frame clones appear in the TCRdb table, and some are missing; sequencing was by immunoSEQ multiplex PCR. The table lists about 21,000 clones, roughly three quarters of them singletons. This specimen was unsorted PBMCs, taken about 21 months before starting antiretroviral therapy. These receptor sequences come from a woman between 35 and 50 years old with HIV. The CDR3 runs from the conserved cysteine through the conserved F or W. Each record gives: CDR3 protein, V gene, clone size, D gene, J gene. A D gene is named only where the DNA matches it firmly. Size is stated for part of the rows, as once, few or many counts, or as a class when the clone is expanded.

CDR3 protein: CATRGGTGLNEQFF; V gene: TRBV15; clone size: NA; D gene: TRBD1; J gene: TRBJ2-1
CDR3 protein: CASSSGQGRETQYF; V gene: TRBV5-4; clone size: NA; D gene: TRBD1; J gene: TRBJ2-5
CDR3 protein: CASEGSGSYEQYF; V gene: TRBV6-6; clone size: NA; D gene: TRBD2; J gene: TRBJ2-7
CDR3 protein: CASSQDWGQPYEQYF; V gene: TRBV4-3; clone size: few; D gene: TRBD1; J gene: TRBJ2-7
CDR3 protein: CASSSQETQYF; V gene: TRBV27; clone size: NA; D gene: NA; J gene: TRBJ2-5
CDR3 protein: CASSSSGGSVEQFF; V gene: TRBV7-2; clone size: NA; D gene: TRBD2; J gene: TRBJ2-1
CDR3 protein: CASTEGNTEAFF; V gene: TRBV19; clone size: once; D gene: NA; J gene: TRBJ1-1
CDR3 protein: CASSEARSTGNEKLFF; V gene: TRBV2; clone size: few; D gene: NA; J gene: TRBJ1-4
CDR3 protein: CASSQTLAGGNTIYF; V gene: TRBV14; clone size: NA; D gene: NA; J gene: TRBJ1-3
CDR3 protein: CASSLEGKSPLHF; V gene: TRBV5-1; clone size: NA; D gene: NA; J gene: TRBJ1-6
CDR3 protein: CASSYYFGDGYTF; V gene: TRBV6-5; clone size: NA; D gene: NA; J gene: TRBJ1-2
CDR3 protein: CASSEFVSSYNSPLHF; V gene: TRBV11-2; clone size: NA; D gene: NA; J gene: TRBJ1-6
CDR3 protein: CASRPPGGRPEAFF; V gene: TRBV6-5; clone size: NA; D gene: NA; J gene: TRBJ1-1
CDR3 protein: CASSYSTGMNEQFF; V gene: TRBV6-5; clone size: NA; D gene: NA; J gene: TRBJ2-1
CDR3 protein: CASSSKREGLDNEQFF; V gene: TRBV21-1; clone size: NA; D gene: NA; J gene: TRBJ2-1
CDR3 protein: CASSPNRGPNEKLFF; V gene: TRBV7-9; clone size: NA; D gene: TRBD1; J gene: TRBJ1-4
CDR3 protein: CASSLEGASEAFF; V gene: TRBV5-1; clone size: NA; D gene: TRBD1; J gene: TRBJ1-1
CDR3 protein: CASSPVVGGNTEAFF; V gene: TRBV6-1; clone size: NA; D gene: NA; J gene: TRBJ1-1
CDR3 protein: CASSGSSGPDTQYF; V gene: TRBV10-1; clone size: NA; D gene: TRBD2; J gene: TRBJ2-3
CDR3 protein: CASSTPGFGATEAFF; V gene: TRBV5-4; clone size: once; D gene: NA; J gene: TRBJ1-1
CDR3 protein: CASSHRTVGQGGTEAFF; V gene: TRBV11-3; clone size: NA; D gene: NA; J gene: TRBJ1-1
CDR3 protein: CSVPGRMNTEAFF; V gene: TRBV29-1; clone size: NA; D gene: NA; J gene: TRBJ1-1
CDR3 protein: CASSIVGSGDYEQYF; V gene: TRBV19; clone size: NA; D gene: NA; J gene: TRBJ2-7
CDR3 protein: CASSLDRDFGEQYF; V gene: TRBV5-4; clone size: NA; D gene: NA; J gene: TRBJ2-7
CDR3 protein: CASSHYTGTGGYEQYF; V gene: TRBV23-1; clone size: NA; D gene: TRBD1; J gene: TRBJ2-7
CDR3 protein: CASSFTGKGTDTQYF; V gene: TRBV7-9; clone size: NA; D gene: NA; J gene: TRBJ2-3
CDR3 protein: CASSEALGQVGNQPQHF; V gene: TRBV6-1; clone size: NA; D gene: TRBD1; J gene: TRBJ1-5
CDR3 protein: CASGLGWRETQYF; V gene: TRBV12-5; clone size: NA; D gene: NA; J gene: TRBJ2-5
CDR3 protein: CASSWSLGGGRAFF; V gene: TRBV5-1; clone size: NA; D gene: TRBD1; J gene: TRBJ1-1
CDR3 protein: CASSLAVRGKEKLFF; V gene: TRBV5-6; clone size: NA; D gene: NA; J gene: TRBJ1-4
CDR3 protein: CASSPTGSAPISGANVLTF; V gene: TRBV21-1; clone size: NA; D gene: NA; J gene: TRBJ2-6
CDR3 protein: CASSPWVPNTGELFF; V gene: TRBV7-2; clone size: medium-sized; D gene: NA; J gene: TRBJ2-2
CDR3 protein: CAWSVDSSNYGYTF; V gene: TRBV30; clone size: NA; D gene: NA; J gene: TRBJ1-2
CDR3 protein: CASSFLGALNTEAFF; V gene: TRBV5-4; clone size: few; D gene: NA; J gene: TRBJ1-1
CDR3 protein: CASRVNAGELFF; V gene: TRBV6-6; clone size: NA; D gene: NA; J gene: TRBJ2-2
CDR3 protein: CASSYATDSYEQYF; V gene: TRBV6-5; clone size: NA; D gene: NA; J gene: TRBJ2-7
CDR3 protein: CASSLGRRSGNTIYF; V gene: TRBV11-2; clone size: NA; D gene: NA; J gene: TRBJ1-3
CDR3 protein: CASTVDTGQFAGEQFF; V gene: TRBV21-1; clone size: NA; D gene: NA; J gene: TRBJ2-1
CDR3 protein: CASSQGTGGAYYEQYF; V gene: TRBV4-3; clone size: few; D gene: TRBD1; J gene: TRBJ2-7
CDR3 protein: CASSLETSGRSYEQFF; V gene: TRBV5-4; clone size: NA; D gene: TRBD2; J gene: TRBJ2-1
CDR3 protein: CASSQTGGRSTDTQYF; V gene: TRBV27; clone size: medium-sized; D gene: TRBD1; J gene: TRBJ2-3
CDR3 protein: CASTSTTGRRGYTF; V gene: TRBV19; clone size: few; D gene: TRBD1; J gene: TRBJ1-2
CDR3 protein: CASSQTADTQYF; V gene: TRBV10-2; clone size: NA; D gene: NA; J gene: TRBJ2-3
CDR3 protein: CASSLDSGGGGGYTF; V gene: TRBV7-2; clone size: NA; D gene: NA; J gene: TRBJ1-2
CDR3 protein: CASSPAGEPNYGYTF; V gene: TRBV18; clone size: NA; D gene: NA; J gene: TRBJ1-2
CDR3 protein: CASSLADVNTQYF; V gene: TRBV2; clone size: NA; D gene: NA; J gene: TRBJ2-3
CDR3 protein: CASSLGETTKFF; V gene: TRBV7-9; clone size: NA; D gene: NA; J gene: TRBJ2-1